The clone carrying this T cell receptor beta chain was seen at least ten times. Its antigen remains unknown. The junction shows a germline mismatch at one end, possibly a read error. This specimen comes from a study of CD8 T cells in ankylosing spondylitis. Study conclusions and caveats: Matched synovial fluid from ankylosing spondylitis patients was reported to be enriched for disease-linked clones. Both synovial fluid and blood in reactive arthritis had previously been reported to carry some motif variants. What appeared characteristic of ankylosing spondylitis blood was a TCR beta motif of eight highly homologous variants.

From germline, CDR1 is SSHAT and CDR2 FNYEAQ (reference sequence). The length of the CDR3 is 13 residues. The TCR beta libraries were generated through quantitative 5'-RACE incorporating molecular barcodes. TCRdb reprocessed the 5' RACE reads via MiXCR and lists one record per CDR3 protein. The repertoire includes some 240,000 distinct CDR3 sequences, around 7.8% of them detected once, and under 7.5% sits in the top ten. The chain couples TRBV7-7 to TRBJ2-3; D is perhaps TRBD2 (5 bases). This sequence originates from a male donor with ankylosing spondylitis or in good health (not recorded which). The sequenced sample was blood, either unsorted or a sorted T cell fraction (not recorded which). CDR3 residues: CASSFGLTDTQYF. The CDR3 nucleotides read TGTGCTAGCAGCTTCGGACTTACAGATACGCAGTATTTT.